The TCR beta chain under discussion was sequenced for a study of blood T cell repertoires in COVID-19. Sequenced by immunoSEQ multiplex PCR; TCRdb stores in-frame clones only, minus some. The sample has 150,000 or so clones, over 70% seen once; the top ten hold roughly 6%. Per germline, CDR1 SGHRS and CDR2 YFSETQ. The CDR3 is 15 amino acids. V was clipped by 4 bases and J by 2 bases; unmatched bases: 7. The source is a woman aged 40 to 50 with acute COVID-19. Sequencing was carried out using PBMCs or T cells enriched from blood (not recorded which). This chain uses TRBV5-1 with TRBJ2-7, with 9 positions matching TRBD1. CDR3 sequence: CASSPTDRGAYEQYF. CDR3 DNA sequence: TGCGCCAGCAGCCCAACAGACAGGGGGGCCTACGAGCAGTACTTC.